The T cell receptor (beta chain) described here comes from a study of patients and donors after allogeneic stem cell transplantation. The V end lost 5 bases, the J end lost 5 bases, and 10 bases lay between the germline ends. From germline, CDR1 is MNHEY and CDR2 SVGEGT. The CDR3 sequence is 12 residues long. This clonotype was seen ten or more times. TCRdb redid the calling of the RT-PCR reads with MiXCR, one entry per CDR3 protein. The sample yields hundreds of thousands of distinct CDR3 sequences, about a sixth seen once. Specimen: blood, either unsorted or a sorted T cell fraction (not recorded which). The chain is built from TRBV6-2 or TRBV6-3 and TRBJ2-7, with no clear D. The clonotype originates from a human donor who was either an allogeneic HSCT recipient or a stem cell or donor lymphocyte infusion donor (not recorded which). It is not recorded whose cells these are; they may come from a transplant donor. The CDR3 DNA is TGTGCCAGCAGTCAGTCGCCTCACGAGCAGTACTTC. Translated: CASSQSPHEQYF.